The clone carrying this T cell receptor (beta chain) turned up a few times. This specimen belongs to a study of beta chain features in type 1 diabetes. Study at large: No patient-donor differences in age, gender, total cells or subset yield.

What was sequenced were expressed TCRB transcripts, since all of the isolated RNA had been reverse transcribed. Only in-frame clones appear in the TCRdb table, and some are missing; sequencing was by immunoSEQ multiplex PCR. The sample has 200,000 to 250,000 clones, 68% seen once; the top ten hold approximately 0.05%. V gave up 5 bases and J gave up 4 bases, with 15 bases separating them. The CDR3 is made up of 15 amino acids. The germline V gene has CDR1 KGHSH and CDR2 LQKENI. The sample taken for sequencing was naive CD4+ T cells from blood. The sequence derives from a young man in good health. The J gene is TRBJ1-5, the V gene TRBV18; D possibly corresponds to TRBD1 (6 bases). DNA of the CDR3: TGTGCCAGCTCAACGGAGGCAGGGGCAAATCAGCCCCAGCATTTT. This codes for CASSTEAGANQPQHF.